The clone carrying this T cell receptor (beta chain) was detected many times. Antigen unknown. The junction departs from the called germline gene at one end, perhaps through a read error. The data stem from a study of metastatic and nonmetastatic thyroid tumors. Broader study findings: Reported TCR beta diversity, measured in blood and tumor, was significantly higher for malignant thyroid tumors than for benign nodules.

With MiXCR, TCRdb called clones anew from the PCR reads. The sample shows some 64,000 clones, less than 5% of them seen only once. Germline values: CDR1 MNHNS, CDR2 SASEGT. CDR3 length equals 16 residues. None of the patients had undergone any treatment ahead of thyroid surgery. The sequence was collected from a female donor with papillary thyroid cancer or a benign thyroid nodule (not recorded which). Some clones in this sample may be carry-over from other donors' samples. The V gene is TRBV6-1, the J gene TRBJ2-1, with TRBD1 matching over 8 bases. Sequencing was performed on blood. This CDR3 reads CTSSSSRTGTYNEQFF. In DNA, the CDR3 is TGTACCAGCAGTTCCTCTAGGACAGGGACTTACAATGAGCAGTTCTTC.